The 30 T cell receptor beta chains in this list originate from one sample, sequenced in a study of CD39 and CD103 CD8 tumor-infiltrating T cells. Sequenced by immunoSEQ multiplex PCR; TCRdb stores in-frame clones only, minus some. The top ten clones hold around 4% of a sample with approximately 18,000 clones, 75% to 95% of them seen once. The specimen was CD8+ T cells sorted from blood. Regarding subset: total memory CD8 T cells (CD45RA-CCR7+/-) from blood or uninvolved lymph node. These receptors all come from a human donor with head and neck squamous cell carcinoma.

CDR3 sequence: CASSRWPNSGFYGYTF. CDR3 nucleotide sequence: TGTGCCAGCAGCCGTTGGCCTAACAGCGGCTTCTATGGCTACACCTTC. The chain links TRBV7-2 to TRBJ1-2; D remains unclear. From germline, CDR1 is SGHTA and CDR2 FQGNSA. There are 16 residues in the CDR3. V was clipped by 5 bases and J by 4 bases, with 20 bases between them.

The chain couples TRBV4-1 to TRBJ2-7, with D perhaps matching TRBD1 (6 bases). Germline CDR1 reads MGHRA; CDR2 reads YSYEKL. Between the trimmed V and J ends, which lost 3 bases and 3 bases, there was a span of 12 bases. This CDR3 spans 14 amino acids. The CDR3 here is CASSHIGDIYEQYF. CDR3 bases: TGCGCCAGCAGCCACATCGGGGACATCTACGAGCAGTACTTC.

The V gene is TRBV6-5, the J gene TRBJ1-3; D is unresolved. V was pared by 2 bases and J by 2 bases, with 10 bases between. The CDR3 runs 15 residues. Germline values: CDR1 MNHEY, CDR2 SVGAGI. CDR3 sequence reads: CASSYTGGAGNTIYF. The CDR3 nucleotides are TGTGCCAGCAGTTACACCGGAGGTGCTGGAAACACCATATATTTT.

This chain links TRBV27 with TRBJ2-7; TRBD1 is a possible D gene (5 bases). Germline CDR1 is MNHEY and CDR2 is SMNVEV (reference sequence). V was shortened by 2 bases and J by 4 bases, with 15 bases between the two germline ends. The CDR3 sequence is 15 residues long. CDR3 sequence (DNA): TGTGCCAGCAGTTTAGTCCGGGCCAGGGAATACGAGCAGTACTTC. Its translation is CASSLVRAREYEQYF.

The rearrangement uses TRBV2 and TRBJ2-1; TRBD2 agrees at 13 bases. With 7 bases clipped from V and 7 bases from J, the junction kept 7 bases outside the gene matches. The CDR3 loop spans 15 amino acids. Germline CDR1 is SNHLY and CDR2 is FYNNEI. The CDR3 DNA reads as TGTGCCAGCAAGCCACTAGCGGGGGGGCTAAATGAGCAGTTCTTC. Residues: CASKPLAGGLNEQFF.

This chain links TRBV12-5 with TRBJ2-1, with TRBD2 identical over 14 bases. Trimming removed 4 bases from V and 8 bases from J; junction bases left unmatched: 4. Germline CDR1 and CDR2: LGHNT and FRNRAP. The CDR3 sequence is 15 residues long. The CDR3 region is CASGWGLAGEHEQFF. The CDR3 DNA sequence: TGTGCTAGTGGTTGGGGACTAGCGGGGGAGCATGAGCAGTTCTTC. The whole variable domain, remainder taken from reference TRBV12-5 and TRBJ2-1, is DARVTQTPRHKVTEMGQEVTMRCQPILGHNTVFWYRQTMMQGLELLAYFRNRAPLDDSGMPKDRFSAEMPDATLATLKIQPSEPRDSAVYFCASGWGLAGEHEQFFGPGTRLTVL.

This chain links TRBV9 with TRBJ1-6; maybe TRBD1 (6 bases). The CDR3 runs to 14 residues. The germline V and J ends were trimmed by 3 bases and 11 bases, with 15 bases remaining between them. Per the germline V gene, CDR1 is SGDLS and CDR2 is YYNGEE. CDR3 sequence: CASSEGDAVTPLHF. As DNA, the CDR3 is TGTGCCAGCAGCGAGGGGGACGCTGTGACACCCCTCCACTTT.

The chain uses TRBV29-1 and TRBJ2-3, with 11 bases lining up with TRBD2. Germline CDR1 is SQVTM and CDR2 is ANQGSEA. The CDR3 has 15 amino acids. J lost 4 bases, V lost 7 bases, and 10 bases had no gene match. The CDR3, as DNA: TGCAGCGGGAACGGGCTAGCGGGGGGCGCAGATACGCAGTATTTT. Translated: CSGNGLAGGADTQYF.

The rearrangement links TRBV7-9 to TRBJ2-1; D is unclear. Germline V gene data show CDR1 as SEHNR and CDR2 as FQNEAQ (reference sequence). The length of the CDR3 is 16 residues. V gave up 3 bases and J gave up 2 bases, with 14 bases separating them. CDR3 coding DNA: TGTGCCAGCAGCTTTGTTGCTGGGGTCCCCTACAATGAGCAGTTCTTC. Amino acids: CASSFVAGVPYNEQFF.

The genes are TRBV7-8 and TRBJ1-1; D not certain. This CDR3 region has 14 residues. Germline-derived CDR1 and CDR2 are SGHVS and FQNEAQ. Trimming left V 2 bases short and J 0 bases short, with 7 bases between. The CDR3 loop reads CASSLFPLNTEAFF. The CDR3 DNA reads TGTGCCAGCAGCTTATTCCCCCTGAACACTGAAGCTTTCTTT. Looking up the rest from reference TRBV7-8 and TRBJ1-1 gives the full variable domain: GAGVSQSPRYKVAKRGQDVALRCDPISGHVSLFWYQQALGQGPEFLTYFQNEAQLDKSGLPSDRFFAERPEGSVSTLKIQRTQQEDSAVYLCASSLFPLNTEAFFGQGTRLTVV.

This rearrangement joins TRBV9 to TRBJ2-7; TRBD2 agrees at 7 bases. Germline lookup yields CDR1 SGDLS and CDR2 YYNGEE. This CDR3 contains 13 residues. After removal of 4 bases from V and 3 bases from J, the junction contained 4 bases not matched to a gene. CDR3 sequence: CASSRGDDYEQYF. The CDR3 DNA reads TGTGCCAGCAGCCGGGGGGACGACTACGAGCAGTACTTC.

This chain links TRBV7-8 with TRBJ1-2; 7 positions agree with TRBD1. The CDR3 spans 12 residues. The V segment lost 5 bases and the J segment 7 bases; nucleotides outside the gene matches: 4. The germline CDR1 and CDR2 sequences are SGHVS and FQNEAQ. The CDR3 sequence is CASSLTGFGYTF. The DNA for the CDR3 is TGTGCCAGCAGCCTGACAGGGTTTGGCTACACCTTC.

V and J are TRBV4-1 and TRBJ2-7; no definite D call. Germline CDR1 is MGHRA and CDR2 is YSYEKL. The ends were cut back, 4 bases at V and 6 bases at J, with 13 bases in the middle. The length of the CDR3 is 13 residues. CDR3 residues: CASSPVTTTEQYF. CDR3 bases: TGCGCCAGCAGCCCCGTGACAACCACCGAGCAGTACTTC.

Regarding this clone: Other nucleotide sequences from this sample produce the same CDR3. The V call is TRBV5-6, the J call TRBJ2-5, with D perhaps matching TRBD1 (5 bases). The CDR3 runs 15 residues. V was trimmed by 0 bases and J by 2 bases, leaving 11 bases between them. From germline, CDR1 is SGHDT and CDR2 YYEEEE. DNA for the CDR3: TGTGCCAGCAGCTTGGGGCGTCAGGGACAAGAGACCCAGTACTTC. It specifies CASSLGRQGQETQYF.

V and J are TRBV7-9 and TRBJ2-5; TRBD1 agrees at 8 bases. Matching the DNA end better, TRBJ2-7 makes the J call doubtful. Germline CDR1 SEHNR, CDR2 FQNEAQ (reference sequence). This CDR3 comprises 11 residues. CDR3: CASGQGYEQYF. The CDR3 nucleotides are TGTGCCAGCGGACAGGGTTACGAGCAGTACTTC.

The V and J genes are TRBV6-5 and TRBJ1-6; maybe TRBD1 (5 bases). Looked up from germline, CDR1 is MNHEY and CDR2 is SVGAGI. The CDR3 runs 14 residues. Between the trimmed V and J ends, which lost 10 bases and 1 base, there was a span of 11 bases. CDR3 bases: TGTGCCACCAATGGGGGTTCCTATAATTCACCCCTCCACTTT. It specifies CATNGGSYNSPLHF.

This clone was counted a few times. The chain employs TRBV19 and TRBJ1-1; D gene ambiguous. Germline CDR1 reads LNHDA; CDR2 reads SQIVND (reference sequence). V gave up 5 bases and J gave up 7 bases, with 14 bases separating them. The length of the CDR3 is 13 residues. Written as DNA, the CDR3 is TGTGCCAGTAGTCCATGGGATGGACTTGAAGCTTTCTTT. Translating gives CASSPWDGLEAFF.

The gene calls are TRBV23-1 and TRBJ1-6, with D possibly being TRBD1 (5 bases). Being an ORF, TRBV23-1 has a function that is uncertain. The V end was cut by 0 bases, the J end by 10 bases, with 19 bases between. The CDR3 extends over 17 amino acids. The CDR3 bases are TGCGCCAGCAGTCAATCGATTATCCAGCAGGGAGGCTCACCCCTCCACTTT. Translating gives CASSQSIIQQGGSPLHF.

The CDR3 DNA reads as TGTGCCAGCGGTAGCGGTACAGCTGCCTACGAGCAGTACTTC. It translates to CASGSGTAAYEQYF. The chain combines TRBV27 with TRBJ2-7; possibly TRBD2 for D (6 bases). V was shortened by 8 bases and J by 2 bases, with 16 bases between the two germline ends. Looked up from germline, CDR1 is MNHEY and CDR2 is SMNVEV (reference sequence). This CDR3 spans 14 amino acids.

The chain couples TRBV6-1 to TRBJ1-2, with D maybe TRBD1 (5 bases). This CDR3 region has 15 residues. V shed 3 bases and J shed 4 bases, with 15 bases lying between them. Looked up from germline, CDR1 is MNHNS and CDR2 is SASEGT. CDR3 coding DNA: TGTGCCAGCAGTGATGGTGTTTGGACACTCTATGGCTACACCTTC. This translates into CASSDGVWTLYGYTF.

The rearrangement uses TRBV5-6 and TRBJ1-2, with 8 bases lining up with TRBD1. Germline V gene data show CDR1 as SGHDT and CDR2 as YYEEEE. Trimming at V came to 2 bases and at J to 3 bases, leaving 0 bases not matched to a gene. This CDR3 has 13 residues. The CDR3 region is CASSLQGDYGYTF. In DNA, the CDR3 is TGTGCCAGCAGCTTACAGGGGGACTATGGCTACACCTTC.

The CDR3 DNA reads TGTGCCAGCAGCTTAGAGGCACAGGCCTTTTACGAGCAGTACTTC. Translating gives CASSLEAQAFYEQYF. V is TRBV11-2 and J is TRBJ2-7, with D perhaps TRBD1 (5 bases). Deletions cut 0 bases from V and 4 bases from J, with 13 bases between. Germline loops: CDR1 SGHAT, CDR2 FQNNGV. This CDR3 is 15 amino acids long.

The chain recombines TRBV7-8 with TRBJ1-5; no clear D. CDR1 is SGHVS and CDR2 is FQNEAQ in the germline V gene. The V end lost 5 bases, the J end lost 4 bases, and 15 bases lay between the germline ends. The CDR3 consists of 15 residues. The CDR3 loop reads CASSPRGGPNQPQHF. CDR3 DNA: TGTGCCAGCAGCCCCAGAGGAGGGCCGAATCAGCCCCAGCATTTT.

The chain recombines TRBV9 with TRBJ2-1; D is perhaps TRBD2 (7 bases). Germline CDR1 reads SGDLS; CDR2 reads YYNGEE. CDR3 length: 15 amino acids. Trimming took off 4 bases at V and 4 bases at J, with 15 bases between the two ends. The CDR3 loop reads CASSIRGGEYNEQFF. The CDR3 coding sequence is TGTGCCAGCAGCATCCGAGGGGGGGAATACAATGAGCAGTTCTTC.

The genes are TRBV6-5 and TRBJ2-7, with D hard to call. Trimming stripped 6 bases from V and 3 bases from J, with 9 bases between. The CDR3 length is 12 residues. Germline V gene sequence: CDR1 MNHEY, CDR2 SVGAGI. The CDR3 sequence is CASSQGVYEQYF. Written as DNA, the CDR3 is TGTGCCAGCAGCCAAGGAGTCTACGAGCAGTACTTC.

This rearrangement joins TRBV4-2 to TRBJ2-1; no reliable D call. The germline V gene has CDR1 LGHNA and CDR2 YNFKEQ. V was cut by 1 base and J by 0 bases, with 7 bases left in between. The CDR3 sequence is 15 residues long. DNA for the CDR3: TGTGCCAGCAGCCAAGTGCCGGACTCCTACAATGAGCAGTTCTTC. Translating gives CASSQVPDSYNEQFF.

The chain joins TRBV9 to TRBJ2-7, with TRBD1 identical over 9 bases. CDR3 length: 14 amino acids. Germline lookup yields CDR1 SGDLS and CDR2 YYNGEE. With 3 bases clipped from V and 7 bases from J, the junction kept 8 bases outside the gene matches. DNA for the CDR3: TGTGCCAGCAGCGCCTGGGACAGGGTGGGGGAGCAGTACTTC. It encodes CASSAWDRVGEQYF. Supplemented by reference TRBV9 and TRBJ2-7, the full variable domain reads DSGVTQTPKHLITATGQRVTLRCSPRSGDLSVYWYQQSLDQGLQFLIQYYNGEERAKGNILERFSAQQFPDLHSELNLSSLELGDSALYFCASSAWDRVGEQYFGPGTRLTVT.

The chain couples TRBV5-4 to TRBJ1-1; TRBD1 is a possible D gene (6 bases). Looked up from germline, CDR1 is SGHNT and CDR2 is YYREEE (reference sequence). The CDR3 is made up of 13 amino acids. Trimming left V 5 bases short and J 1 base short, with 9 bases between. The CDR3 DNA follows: TGTGCCAGCAGACTCAGGGGGAACACTGAAGCTTTCTTT. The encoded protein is CASRLRGNTEAFF.

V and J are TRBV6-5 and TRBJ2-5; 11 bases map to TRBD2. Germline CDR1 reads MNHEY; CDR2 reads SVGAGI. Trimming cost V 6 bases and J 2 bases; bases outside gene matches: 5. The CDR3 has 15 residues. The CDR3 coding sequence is TGTGCCAGCAGACGTCGACTAGCGGGGCAAGAGACCCAGTACTTC. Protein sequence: CASRRRLAGQETQYF.

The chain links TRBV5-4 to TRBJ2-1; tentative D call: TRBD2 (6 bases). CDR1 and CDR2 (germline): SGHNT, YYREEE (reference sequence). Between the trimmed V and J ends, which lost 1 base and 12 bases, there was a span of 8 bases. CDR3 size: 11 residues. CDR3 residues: CASSLSGVQFF. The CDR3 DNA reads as TGTGCCAGCAGCTTGTCGGGGGTGCAGTTCTTC.